This T cell receptor beta chain was obtained from a study of blood T cells in healthy people across ages (dated by TCRdb to between 2014 and 2017). Notes on the research overall: In model experiments, template switching captured roughly one uniquely barcoded TCR beta cDNA molecule for every two T cells. For two donors (one aged 18 to 30 and one aged 80 or older), the study analyzed two additional independent replicas of 1 million unique cDNA reads from the same blood draw. The donors were split into four age groups: young (average about 16 years), middle-aged (around 37), aged (more than 60) and long-lived (more than 80). To avoid experimental bias, donors of different ages were spread randomly across the sequencing lanes. Age-related changes in TCR beta repertoire diversity were measured in the study by deep sequencing normalized with unique cDNA molecular identifiers.

Donors were around 37 systemically healthy Caucasian individuals from Russia aged roughly 6 to 100 years. Around 9.9 milliliters of peripheral blood were collected from each donor into EDTA-treated Vacutainer tubes. Ficoll-Paque density-gradient centrifugation was used to isolate PBMCs, with at least 7 million per sample. Total RNA was extracted from PBMCs with Trizol reagent, with at least 5 micrograms obtained per sample. The percentages of naive CD45RAhigh/CD27high T cells were determined by flow cytometry on a PBMC aliquot from every donor. Regarding this clonotype: This clone's antigen is unknown. No quality values exist for individual bases; no much larger clone is one base distant.

Trimming removed 6 bases from V and 2 bases from J, leaving 11 bases between the germline ends. The CDR3 numbers 13 residues from cysteine through phenylalanine. Of the read, only the CDR3 DNA is kept; its 39 bases are in frame from base 1. Taken from the germline V gene (reference sequence), the CDR1 and CDR2 loops are GTSNPN and SVGIG. General study outcomes and caveats: Compared with the aged group, the long-lived group had more naive CD4+ T cells, fewer expanded clones and increased TCR diversity, suggesting age selection. Since profiling was done on bulk unsorted PBMCs, naive and antigen-experienced compartments could not be conclusively compared. Donor CMV infection status was unknown, potentially confounding age-related changes in expanded clonotypes. A strong correlation was found between observed TCR beta diversity and the percentage of naive T cells measured by flow cytometry. Observed TCR beta diversity per million T cells fell roughly linearly with age, and a significant reduction was already apparent by age around 40. Estimates of total diversity from one million sequenced T cells were regarded as lower bounds and underestimates.

Library construction relied on 5' RACE. Sequenced on an Illumina HiSeq 2500. A second PCR of roughly 7 to 12 cycles was run with a J-beta primer mix and a sample-barcoded 5' primer. Each TCR beta cDNA molecule received a unique molecular identifier from a template-switch 5' adaptor carrying 12 random nucleotides. At least 2.5 million CDR3-containing paired-end reads were obtained from each sample. All of the RNA was converted into first-strand cDNA using the Mint cDNA synthesis kit, with a TRBC-specific oligonucleotide serving as the primer. Following uracil-DNA glycosylase treatment, all cDNA underwent a first 18-cycle PCR with the universal primers M1SS and BC2_uni_R. The authors processed their data as follows. Each sample was normalized by randomly selecting 1 million high-quality reads, each carrying a distinct molecular identifier. Instead of being binned into consensus sequences, reads that shared molecular identifiers were thrown out. MiTCR, set to a Q25 quality threshold and the strictest error-elimination algorithm, was used for CDR3 identification, clonotype clustering and error correction. A nonparametric unseen species model with Euler transformation was used to estimate a lower bound on total TCR beta diversity. TCRdb redid the processing of the public reads, applying fastp at Q25 and MiXCR, and retained in-frame beta chains. Duplicate CDR3 protein sequences are folded into a single record with the most common DNA and genes. The V and J calls were determined by TCRdb, not by the authors. The sample table contains hundreds of thousands of distinct CDR3 sequences; only one count was recorded for roughly 48% of them. The ten largest make up around an eighth of the sample.

Sequenced: blood. This clonotype originated in a man younger than 45 in good health. Here the chain combines TRBV30 and TRBJ1-5; D gene: possibly TRBD1, on 6 matching bases. The CDR3 sequence is CACSTGRNQPQHF. In nucleotides, the sequence is TGTGCCTGTTCTACAGGGCGCAATCAGCCCCAGCATTTT.